This T cell receptor (beta chain) was recorded in a study of CD8+ T cells in alopecia areata. The overall study: A regimen of oral tofacitinib, 5 to 10 mg twice daily, was given to treated patients. Study-wide results and limits: Higher clonality and more expanded CD8+ clones appeared in lesional than normal scalp.

J lost 2 bases, V lost 3 bases, and 7 bases had no gene match. This CDR3 contains 15 residues. CDR1 is SGHRS and CDR2 is YFSETQ in the germline V gene. cDNA prepared by RNA extraction and subsequent reverse transcription served as the template for sequencing. Clones were sequenced by immunoSEQ multiplex PCR, and TCRdb holds only the in-frame ones, with some missing. The data contain around 250,000 clones, roughly two thirds of them seen just once; the ten biggest clones take up around 1.2%. Peripheral blood, together with lesional scalp punch biopsies, was collected from alopecia areata patients. Comment on this clone: Antigen unknown. Other DNA sequences within the sample encode an identical CDR3.

This material consisted of CD4+ T cells sorted from blood, taken at week 0. The receptor's source is a human donor with alopecia areata. The V and J genes are TRBV5-1 and TRBJ2-5; TRBD1 aligns across 7 bases. CDR3 amino acids: CASSSQPGQQETQYF. In nucleotides, the CDR3 is TGCGCCAGCAGCTCTCAACCGGGACAGCAAGAGACCCAGTACTTC.